This entry lists 6 T cell receptor beta chains sequenced from one sample in a study of OX40 agonist ivuxolimab in advanced cancers. Sequencing used immunoSEQ multiplex PCR; TCRdb keeps in-frame clones, though not all of them. The sample includes about 67,000 clones, 80% seen only once; the top ten take less than 9.5%. Sequencing used CD4+ or CD8+ T cells sorted from blood, obtained in a trial of the OX40 agonist ivuxolimab. These receptors came from an adult with an advanced solid tumor such as melanoma, head and neck, liver or kidney cancer.

This sequence joins TRBV15 and TRBJ2-7; 12 positions match TRBD2. After removal of 0 bases from V and 0 bases from J, the junction contained 3 bases not matched to a gene. The CDR3 contains 17 residues. Germline CDR1 is LNHNV and CDR2 is YYDKDF (reference sequence). CDR3 DNA sequence: TGTGCCACCAGCAGAGACTTGACTAGCGGGAGCTCCTACGAGCAGTACTTC. Its protein product is CATSRDLTSGSSYEQYF.

This chain connects TRBV5-1 to TRBJ2-7; 10 bases map to TRBD1. CDR1 and CDR2 (germline): SGHRS, YFSETQ. V was pared by 5 bases and J by 3 bases, with 8 bases of the junction left unmatched. The CDR3 is 15 amino acids. CDR3: CASRYPGQGIYEQYF. DNA for the CDR3: TGCGCCAGCAGGTACCCGGGACAGGGGATCTACGAGCAGTACTTC.

The CDR3 DNA is TGTGCCAGCAGCCAAGGGACAGGGGGTTTCAGTGAGACCCAGTACTTC. Translating gives CASSQGTGGFSETQYF. V is TRBV4-2 and J is TRBJ2-5, with 10 positions matching TRBD1. V shed 1 base, J shed 5 bases, and the junction held 7 bases outside the gene matches. This CDR3 contains 16 residues. Germline CDR1 LGHNA, CDR2 YNFKEQ.

The genes are TRBV6-5 and TRBJ1-5, with 8 bases lining up with TRBD1. Germline CDR1 is MNHEY and CDR2 is SVGAGI. The CDR3 loop spans 15 amino acids. J was trimmed by 1 base and V by 6 bases; bases with no gene match: 5. The DNA for the CDR3 is TGTGCCAGCAGCTACACAGGGGGGAGCAATCAGCCCCAGCATTTT. Its protein is CASSYTGGSNQPQHF.

Only a few counts were recorded for this clone. DNA of the CDR3: TGCGCCAGCAGCCAGACACGTCGAACGGCCAACGTCCTGACTTTC. It translates to CASSQTRRTANVLTF. V and J are TRBV4-1 and TRBJ2-6, with unresolved D. V gave up 3 bases and J gave up 6 bases, with 12 bases separating them. CDR1 MGHRA and CDR2 YSYEKL come from the germline V gene. The CDR3 runs to 15 residues.

This sequence joins TRBV30 and TRBJ2-7, with a weak D call TRBD2 (6 bases). In germline, CDR1 is GTSNPN, CDR2 SVGIG (reference sequence). The length of the CDR3 is 16 residues. Trimming removed 2 bases at V and 6 bases at J, with 23 bases between. CDR3 in amino acids: CAWSTNQRLGGSEQYF. CDR3 DNA: TGTGCCTGGAGTACCAACCAGAGACTAGGTGGATCCGAGCAGTACTTC. Filled out from reference TRBV30 and TRBJ2-7, the complete variable domain reads SQTIHQWPATLVQPVGSPLSLECTVEGTSNPNLYWYRQAAGRGLQLLFYSVGIGQISSEVPQNLSASRPQDRQFILSSKKLLLSDSGFYLCAWSTNQRLGGSEQYFGPGTRLTVT.